The 29 T cell receptor beta chains given below trace back to one sample, sequenced in a study of cytomegalovirus exposure and HLA in healthy donors. PCR involved 60 Vbeta and 13 Jbeta primers. The method was immunoSEQ multiplex PCR; TCRdb's version includes in-frame clones alone and lacks a portion of them. The sample has over 200,000 clones, around 85% seen once. The sample was PBMCs. All receptors come from a human donor in good health.

The chain couples TRBV5-8 to TRBJ1-5, with D perhaps matching TRBD1 (5 bases). The CDR3 runs to 13 residues. Per germline, CDR1 SGHTS and CDR2 YDEGEE. V was trimmed by 3 bases and J by 4 bases, leaving 8 bases between them. The CDR3 protein is CASSWRQNQPQHF. DNA for the CDR3: TGTGCCAGCAGCTGGAGACAGAATCAGCCCCAGCATTTT.

This clone was counted once. The V call is TRBV9, the J call TRBJ2-3, with a weak D call TRBD2 (6 bases). The germline V and J ends were trimmed by 3 bases and 0 bases, with 11 bases remaining between them. The CDR3 totals 15 residues. Looked up from germline, CDR1 is SGDLS and CDR2 is YYNGEE. The CDR3 sequence: CASSEGTHSTDTQYF. CDR3 nucleotide sequence: TGTGCCAGCAGCGAAGGGACTCATAGCACAGATACGCAGTATTTT.

The chain couples TRBV27 to TRBJ2-1; a weak D match, TRBD2 (7 bases). Germline CDR1 reads MNHEY; CDR2 reads SMNVEV (reference sequence). V lost 2 bases and J lost 4, with 12 bases in between. The CDR3 is made up of 15 amino acids. The CDR3 DNA follows: TGTGCCAGCAGTTTACAGGCGGGGGCGTACAATGAGCAGTTCTTC. This sequence encodes CASSLQAGAYNEQFF.

This chain links TRBV4-2 with TRBJ2-3; the match to TRBD2 covers 10 bases. Per the germline V gene, CDR1 is LGHNA and CDR2 is YNFKEQ. The CDR3 spans 17 residues. Trimming cost V 1 base and J 7 bases; bases outside gene matches: 11. The CDR3 loop reads CASSQVSASGSSNTQYF. The DNA for the CDR3 is TGTGCCAGCAGCCAAGTTTCGGCTAGCGGGAGCTCGAATACGCAGTATTTT.

The gene calls are TRBV5-1 and TRBJ2-7; 8 bases agree with TRBD1. From germline, CDR1 is SGHRS and CDR2 YFSETQ. CDR3 length: 14 residues. Trimming cost V 4 bases and J 3 bases; bases outside gene matches: 6. The DNA for the CDR3 is TGCGCCAGCAGCATCTTGACAGGGGACTACGAGCAGTACTTC. It is translated as CASSILTGDYEQYF. Full variable domain (outside the CDR3, taken from reference TRBV5-1 and TRBJ2-7): KAGVTQTPRYLIKTRGQQVTLSCSPISGHRSVSWYQQTPGQGLQFLFEYFSETQRNKGNFPGRFSGRQFSNSRSEMNVSTLELGDSALYLCASSILTGDYEQYFGPGTRLTVT.

The J gene is TRBJ1-2, the V gene TRBV7-9; 8 bases map to TRBD1. The CDR3 consists of 14 residues. Trimming at V came to 4 bases and at J to 8 bases, leaving 9 bases not matched to a gene. Germline V gives CDR1 SEHNR, CDR2 FQNEAQ (reference sequence). The CDR3 nucleotides read TGTGCCAGCAGCTCCCCGGGACAGGTGGAGGGCTACACCTTC. Its translation is CASSSPGQVEGYTF.

The chain is built from TRBV5-1 and TRBJ2-1; a weak D match, TRBD2 (6 bases). CDR1 SGHRS and CDR2 YFSETQ come from the germline V gene. The CDR3 is made up of 15 amino acids. The ends were cut back, 1 base at V and 8 bases at J, with 16 bases in the middle. The CDR3 DNA reads as TGCGCCAGCAGCTTGTGGCCGGGAGAGCTCGATGAGCAGTTCTTC. Translating it yields CASSLWPGELDEQFF.

This clone has more than one count but fewer than ten. The V call is TRBV6-6, the J call TRBJ2-7, with 7 nucleotides matching TRBD1. From germline, CDR1 is MNHNY and CDR2 SVGAGI (reference sequence). This CDR3 comprises 14 residues. Trimming removed 6 bases from V and 2 bases from J; junction bases left unmatched: 7. The CDR3 reads CASRLADRAYEQYF. The CDR3 DNA is TGTGCCAGCAGGCTGGCTGACAGGGCCTACGAGCAGTACTTC.

This rearrangement joins TRBV4-1 to TRBJ2-7, with D unresolved. The germline CDR1 and CDR2 sequences are MGHRA and YSYEKL. Trimming removed 3 bases from V and 5 bases from J, with 8 bases in between. This CDR3 has 12 residues. The CDR3 nucleotides are TGCGCCAGCAGCCACCCACGGGACGAGCAGTACTTC. Amino acids: CASSHPRDEQYF.

V usage is TRBV7-9 and J usage is TRBJ1-1; the match to TRBD1 covers 10 bases. Germline V gene lookup returns CDR1 SEHNR and CDR2 FQNEAQ (reference sequence). The CDR3 sequence is 16 residues long. Trimming removed 0 bases from V and 6 bases from J; junction bases left unmatched: 7. CDR3 DNA sequence: TGTGCCAGCAGCTTAGCGCATCGGGACAGGGGAGCTGAAGCTTTCTTT. As protein: CASSLAHRDRGAEAFF.

The chain is built from TRBV18 and TRBJ1-3; the D is unclear. V was shortened by 3 bases and J by 1 base, with 10 bases between the two germline ends. This CDR3 region has 15 residues. Per germline, CDR1 KGHSH and CDR2 LQKENI. The CDR3: CASSPTAGSGNTIYF. As DNA, the CDR3 is TGTGCCAGCTCACCTACGGCAGGATCTGGAAACACCATATATTTT.

The CDR3 spells CASSHFTGGRMNTEAFF. In DNA form, the CDR3 reads TGCGCCAGCAGCCATTTTACAGGGGGCAGAATGAACACTGAAGCTTTCTTT. V is TRBV4-1 and J is TRBJ1-1, with 9 bases aligning to TRBD1. The J segment lost 0 bases and the V segment lost 3 bases, leaving 8 bases of the junction unmatched. CDR3 length: 17 residues. Germline CDR1 reads MGHRA; CDR2 reads YSYEKL.

There are a few counts of this clone. This rearrangement joins TRBV6-5 to TRBJ1-4, with D unclear. The CDR3 covers 14 residues. V lost 10 bases and J lost 0, with 12 bases in between. Germline values: CDR1 MNHEY, CDR2 SVGAGI. CDR3: CATSSSATNEKLFF. CDR3 nucleotides: TGTGCCACGTCATCTTCGGCAACTAATGAAAAACTGTTTTTT.

The chain carries TRBV2 and TRBJ2-5; tentatively, D is TRBD1 (5 bases). Trimming took 10 bases from V and 0 from J, leaving 15 bases between them. The CDR3 length is 14 residues. From germline, CDR1 is SNHLY and CDR2 FYNNEI. CDR3 loop: CATRGDSNQETQYF. The CDR3 bases are TGTGCCACCCGAGGCGACAGCAACCAAGAGACCCAGTACTTC.

The chain is built from TRBV6-5 and TRBJ2-1; D perhaps matches TRBD2 (6 bases). The V and J ends lost 6 bases and 10 bases respectively, with 16 bases between them. Per the germline V gene, CDR1 is MNHEY and CDR2 is SVGAGI. The CDR3 contains 13 residues. CDR3 bases: TGTGCCAGCAGCTCCATAAATAGCGGAGAGCAGTTCTTC. It is translated as CASSSINSGEQFF.

This clone was observed a handful of times. The rearrangement links TRBV10-3 to TRBJ2-7; 10 nucleotides align to TRBD2. This CDR3 has 19 amino acids. The germline V gene has CDR1 ENHRY and CDR2 SYGVKD. Germline trimming cut 2 bases from V and 2 bases from J; bases unmatched to any gene: 15. Written as DNA, the CDR3 is TGTGCCATCAGTGAGCCCGCTAGCGGGAGCAGGTCCCGTACCTACGAGCAGTACTTC. Its translation: CAISEPASGSRSRTYEQYF.

This clone showed up just a few times. This chain connects TRBV7-3 to TRBJ2-5, with 7 bases lining up with TRBD1. V shed 5 bases, J shed 1 base, and the junction held 10 bases outside the gene matches. The CDR3 is 16 amino acids. Germline CDR1 SGHTA, CDR2 FQGTGA. This chain's CDR3 is CASSLNVGTVQETQYF. The CDR3 nucleotides are TGTGCCAGCAGCCTAAACGTCGGGACAGTCCAAGAGACCCAGTACTTC.

The chain couples TRBV12-5 to TRBJ2-1, with 8 bases identical to TRBD2. V shed 0 bases, J shed 0 bases, and the junction held 10 bases outside the gene matches. The V gene's germline CDR1 is LGHNT and CDR2 FRNRAP. The CDR3 length is 19 residues. The CDR3 DNA reads as TGTGCTAGTGGTTTGGTACGGAGCGGGAGCGGGAGCTCCTACAATGAGCAGTTCTTC. This translates into CASGLVRSGSGSSYNEQFF. The full variable domain, in which reference TRBV12-5 and TRBJ2-1 provide the parts outside the CDR3, is DARVTQTPRHKVTEMGQEVTMRCQPILGHNTVFWYRQTMMQGLELLAYFRNRAPLDDSGMPKDRFSAEMPDATLATLKIQPSEPRDSAVYFCASGLVRSGSGSSYNEQFFGPGTRLTVL.

A few counts support this clone. The chain is built from TRBV30 and TRBJ1-1; D gene uncertain. V was cut by 4 bases and J by 7 bases, with 10 bases left in between. Looked up from germline, CDR1 is GTSNPN and CDR2 is SVGIG (reference sequence). This CDR3 has 11 amino acids. This CDR3 reads CAWTMGSEAFF. The CDR3 nucleotides read TGTGCCTGGACGATGGGGAGTGAAGCTTTCTTT. The variable domain in full, completed from reference TRBV30 and TRBJ1-1, reads SQTIHQWPATLVQPVGSPLSLECTVEGTSNPNLYWYRQAAGRGLQLLFYSVGIGQISSEVPQNLSASRPQDRQFILSSKKLLLSDSGFYLCAWTMGSEAFFGQGTRLTVV.

This clone showed up just a few times. CDR3: CASSRWTGTTGELFF. The CDR3, as DNA: TGTGCCAGCAGTCGCTGGACAGGGACTACCGGGGAGCTGTTTTTT. This chain links TRBV6-5 with TRBJ2-2, with 8 bases identical to TRBD1. V lost 5 bases, J lost 5 bases, and 7 bases stayed unmatched. Germline V gene sequence: CDR1 MNHEY, CDR2 SVGAGI. The CDR3 consists of 15 residues.

The J gene is TRBJ2-5, the V gene TRBV5-1; a weak D match, TRBD1 (6 bases). The V and J ends lost 2 bases and 1 base respectively, with 15 bases between them. This CDR3 contains 16 residues. Germline lookup yields CDR1 SGHRS and CDR2 YFSETQ. In DNA form, the CDR3 reads TGCGCCAGCAGCTTCCAGGGGACGGGTTCCCAAGAGACCCAGTACTTC. This sequence encodes CASSFQGTGSQETQYF.

The V and J genes are TRBV18 and TRBJ1-5; weak D call: TRBD1 (5 bases). Germline V lookup: CDR1 KGHSH, CDR2 LQKENI. The length of the CDR3 is 16 residues. V lost 1 base, J lost 1 base, and 11 bases lay in between. The CDR3 DNA is TGTGCCAGCTCACCACGGGCAGGGAGGAGCAATCAGCCCCAGCATTTT. Protein: CASSPRAGRSNQPQHF.

The chain joins TRBV5-8 to TRBJ1-1, with TRBD1 matching 9 bases. The CDR3 runs 14 residues. The junction had 6 bases not matched to a gene; V was cut back by 4 bases and J by 5 bases. Germline V gene sequence: CDR1 SGHTS, CDR2 YDEGEE. The CDR3 bases are TGTGCCAGCAGCCGAGGACAGGGGTGGACTGAAGCTTTCTTT. It translates to CASSRGQGWTEAFF.

V and J are TRBV4-1 and TRBJ1-5, with D perhaps matching TRBD1 (6 bases). Trimming removed 4 bases at V and 0 bases at J, with 25 bases between. The CDR3 is made up of 20 amino acids. CDR1 and CDR2 (germline): MGHRA, YSYEKL. CDR3 bases: TGCGCCAGCAGCCCCTGGGGGGGGCTGAAGGAAATCTATAGCAATCAGCCCCAGCATTTT. This translates into CASSPWGGLKEIYSNQPQHF.

V is TRBV18 and J is TRBJ2-1, with a possible D match to TRBD2 (6 bases). Germline V gene lookup returns CDR1 KGHSH and CDR2 LQKENI. Trimming left V 3 bases short and J 7 bases short, with 16 bases between. The CDR3 sequence is 15 residues long. The CDR3 spells CASSPPSGARNEQFF. The DNA of the CDR3 is TGTGCCAGCTCACCTCCTTCGGGAGCCCGTAATGAGCAGTTCTTC.

This clone came up a few times. The chain combines TRBV7-8 with TRBJ1-1; D ambiguous. Germline loops: CDR1 SGHVS, CDR2 FQNEAQ. The length of the CDR3 is 13 residues. The ends were cut back, 6 bases at V and 0 bases at J, with 8 bases in the middle. DNA of the CDR3: TGTGCCAGCAGTGTGAGCCTGAACACTGAAGCTTTCTTT. It codes for CASSVSLNTEAFF.

About this clone itself: Compared with germline, one end of the junction differs, possibly owing to a read error. The J gene is TRBJ2-1, the V gene TRBV7-7; perhaps TRBD2 as D (5 bases). This CDR3 region has 13 residues. Germline V gene sequence: CDR1 SSHAT, CDR2 FNYEAQ (reference sequence). CDR3 sequence reads: CASSLASVNEQFF. The CDR3 nucleotides are TGTGCTAGCAGCTTAGCGTCCGTAAATGAGCAGTTCTTC.

In nucleotides, the CDR3 is TGCGCCAGCAGTGAGTCCATCGAAACACCTAACTATGGCTACACCTTC. It codes for CASSESIETPNYGYTF. This chain connects TRBV10-2 to TRBJ1-2, with no clear D. There are 16 residues in the CDR3. V gave up 0 bases and J gave up 0 bases, with 11 bases separating them. The germline V gene encodes CDR1 WSHSY and CDR2 SAAADI.

The chain uses TRBV7-2 and TRBJ1-1; D is possibly TRBD1 (6 bases). The V gene lost 5 bases and the J gene lost 8 bases, with 21 bases spanning the gap. CDR1 is SGHTA, CDR2 FQGNSA, per germline. CDR3 size: 15 residues. CDR3 in amino acids: CASSRPGAVTIEAFF. The CDR3 coding sequence is TGTGCCAGCAGCCGACCAGGGGCAGTCACAATCGAAGCTTTCTTT.